The 22 T cell receptor beta chains listed next were all sequenced from one sample in a study of T cell responses to AZD1222 COVID-19 vaccine. Profiling relied on immunoSEQ multiplex PCR, and the TCRdb table lists in-frame clones only, not all of them. Of tens of thousands of clones listed, about 86% were seen once; the top ten hold 6.9%. Sequencing was performed on peripheral blood, taken 28 days after the second AZD1222 dose. Receptors originate from an adult who received the AZD1222 COVID-19 vaccine.

The chain uses TRBV12-2 and TRBJ1-2. TRBV12-2 is recorded as a pseudogene. This CDR3 spans 12 amino acids. The CDR3 region is CASRLLARGYTF. The CDR3 DNA reads TGTGCAAGTCGCTTATTAGCAAGGGGCTACACCTTC.

The V gene is TRBV3-1 (or the pseudogene TRBV3-2), the J gene TRBJ2-5; 7 bases are shared with TRBD1. The germline gives CDR1 LGHDT, CDR2 YNNKEL (reference sequence). CDR3 length: 13 residues. Trimming at V came to 3 bases and at J to 4 bases, leaving 2 bases not matched to a gene. The CDR3 spells CASSQGQRETQYF. In nucleotides, the CDR3 is TGTGCCAGCAGCCAGGGACAGCGAGAGACCCAGTACTTC.

The V call is TRBV5-1, the J call TRBJ2-7, with TRBD1 matching over 8 bases. Unmatched junction bases numbered 10, after V lost 3 bases and J lost 2 bases. The CDR3 covers 16 residues. Per the germline V gene, CDR1 is SGHRS and CDR2 is YFSETQ. The CDR3 reads CASSSRTGGEAYEQYF. CDR3 nucleotides: TGCGCCAGCAGCTCACGAACAGGGGGTGAGGCCTACGAGCAGTACTTC.

The CDR3 loop is CSARGPGELFF. The CDR3 DNA sequence: TGCAGTGCTAGGGGGCCCGGGGAGCTGTTTTTT. V gene TRBV20-1 combines with J gene TRBJ2-2; D might be TRBD1 (5 bases). V was cut by 3 bases and J by 6 bases, with 5 bases left in between. Germline lookup yields CDR1 DFQATT and CDR2 SNEGSKA (reference sequence). There are 11 residues in the CDR3.

V usage is TRBV19 and J usage is TRBJ2-1, with 13 bases matching TRBD2. The CDR3 sequence is 21 residues long. Germline CDR1 LNHDA, CDR2 SQIVND (reference sequence). J gave up 0 bases and V 4 bases, and 15 bases lay outside the gene matches. The CDR3 region is CASSTRTSGGIFFSSYNEQFF. The CDR3, as DNA: TGTGCCAGTAGTACCCGGACTAGCGGGGGAATTTTTTTTAGCTCCTACAATGAGCAGTTCTTC. Full variable domain (missing parts from reference TRBV19 and TRBJ2-1): DGGITQSPKYLFRKEGQNVTLSCEQNLNHDAMYWYRQDPGQGLRLIYYSQIVNDFQKGDIAEGYSVSREKKESFPLTVTSAQKNPTAFYLCASSTRTSGGIFFSSYNEQFFGPGTRLTVL.

V is TRBV29-1 and J is TRBJ2-3; D gene uncertain. From germline, CDR1 is SQVTM and CDR2 ANQGSEA. Trimming shortened V by 2 bases and J by 4 bases, and 7 bases separated the two germline ends. The CDR3 consists of 12 residues. The CDR3 coding sequence is TGCAGCGTTGAACCGTCCGCAGATACGCAGTATTTT. Its protein product is CSVEPSADTQYF.

V is TRBV5-4 and J is TRBJ1-1, with TRBD1 as a possible D gene (5 bases). This CDR3 is 11 amino acids long. The ends were cut back, 0 bases at V and 8 bases at J, with 5 bases in the middle. Germline V CDR1 and CDR2: SGHNT, YYREEE (reference sequence). CDR3 region: CASSLGDEAFF. In DNA, the CDR3 is TGTGCCAGCAGCTTGGGGGACGAAGCTTTCTTT.

The genes are TRBV3-1 (or the pseudogene TRBV3-2) and TRBJ2-2; TRBD1 agrees at 9 bases. Germline-derived CDR1 and CDR2 are LGHDT and YNNKEL (reference sequence). V trimming: 2 bases; J trimming: 1 base; junction bases outside the gene matches: 2. This CDR3 contains 16 residues. The CDR3 DNA sequence: TGTGCCAGCAGCCAATCGGGACAGGGGAACACCGGGGAGCTGTTTTTT. This translates into CASSQSGQGNTGELFF.

In its sample, this clone is medium-sized. J is TRBJ1-5 and V is TRBV5-5; maybe TRBD1 (5 bases). The germline V gene has CDR1 SGHKS and CDR2 YYEKEE (reference sequence). The CDR3 runs 15 residues. Between the trimmed V and J ends, which lost 0 bases and 7 bases, there was a span of 14 bases. CDR3 protein: CASSLVPGYGQPQHF. The DNA of the CDR3 is TGTGCCAGCAGCTTGGTGCCAGGGTATGGACAGCCCCAGCATTTT.

The rearrangement joins TRBV7-2 to TRBJ1-3; TRBD1 matches 8 bases. Germline V gene data show CDR1 as SGHTA and CDR2 as FQGNSA. The CDR3 covers 14 residues. Trimming cost V 6 bases and J 3 bases; bases outside gene matches: 4. The chain's CDR3 is CASSSQGDGNTIYF. The CDR3 region has the DNA TGTGCCAGCAGTTCACAGGGGGATGGAAACACCATATATTTT.

The J gene is TRBJ1-2, the V gene TRBV5-4; 7 nucleotides agree with TRBD1. The V gene end was trimmed by 4 bases and the J gene end by 3 bases; junction bases not matched to a gene: 12. The CDR3 has 16 amino acids. CDR1 and CDR2 from the germline V gene are SGHNT and YYREEE (reference sequence). CDR3 amino acids: CASSIGGTANYYGYTF. CDR3 in DNA: TGTGCCAGCAGCATAGGTGGGACAGCAAATTACTATGGCTACACCTTC.

This clone has more than one count but fewer than ten. CDR3: CASSLGRVDEQYF. CDR3 nucleotides: TGTGCCAGCAGTTTAGGAAGGGTAGACGAGCAGTACTTC. The chain links TRBV12-3 or TRBV12-4 to TRBJ2-7; D unclear. The CDR3 totals 13 residues. V lost 1 base and J lost 5, with 9 bases in between.

CDR3 sequence: CASSRRTSGRWTDTQYF. The CDR3 DNA sequence: TGTGCCAGTAGTAGACGGACTAGCGGGAGGTGGACAGATACGCAGTATTTT. The chain has TRBV19 and TRBJ2-3, with 14 bases aligning to TRBD2. Germline V gene sequence: CDR1 LNHDA, CDR2 SQIVND (reference sequence). V was pared by 4 bases and J by 3 bases, with 6 bases of the junction left unmatched. This CDR3 region has 17 residues.

The chain couples TRBV27 to TRBJ2-1, with D unclear. From germline, CDR1 is MNHEY and CDR2 SMNVEV (reference sequence). The CDR3 is 13 amino acids. Trimming left V 5 bases short and J 4 bases short, with 9 bases between. The CDR3 here is CASSVLGYNEQFF. The CDR3, as DNA: TGTGCCAGCAGTGTCCTGGGGTACAATGAGCAGTTCTTC.

The J gene is TRBJ1-1, the V gene TRBV18; tentative D call: TRBD1 (6 bases). CDR3 length: 16 amino acids. Germline loops: CDR1 KGHSH, CDR2 LQKENI. V was trimmed by 2 bases and J by 2 bases, leaving 15 bases between them. CDR3 bases: TGTGCCAGCTCACCAATCACAGGGAGGACAAACACTGAAGCTTTCTTT. This gives the protein CASSPITGRTNTEAFF.

V and J are TRBV10-2 and TRBJ2-1; no clear D. Per germline, CDR1 WSHSY and CDR2 SAAADI. This CDR3 comprises 12 residues. V was trimmed by 6 bases and J by 3 bases, leaving 6 bases between them. CDR3 protein: CASRSSYNEQFF. CDR3 bases: TGCGCCAGCAGGTCGAGCTACAATGAGCAGTTCTTC.

V and J are TRBV9 and TRBJ1-6; D is undetermined. This CDR3 comprises 15 residues. The germline V gene has CDR1 SGDLS and CDR2 YYNGEE. V was pared by 3 bases and J by 5 bases, with 12 bases between. The CDR3 nucleotides are TGTGCCAGCAGCGCCTCAGACACAAATAATTCACCCCTCCACTTT. Translating it yields CASSASDTNNSPLHF. Full variable domain (remainder filled in from reference TRBV9 and TRBJ1-6): DSGVTQTPKHLITATGQRVTLRCSPRSGDLSVYWYQQSLDQGLQFLIQYYNGEERAKGNILERFSAQQFPDLHSELNLSSLELGDSALYFCASSASDTNNSPLHFGNGTRLTVT.

The chain recombines TRBV19 with TRBJ2-2; tentative D call: TRBD2 (5 bases). From germline, CDR1 is LNHDA and CDR2 SQIVND (reference sequence). Trimming cost V 3 bases and J 6 bases, with 14 bases left between them. The CDR3 covers 15 residues. The CDR3, as DNA: TGTGCCAGTAGTATGACCGGGGATGGGCCCGGGGAGCTGTTTTTT. It encodes CASSMTGDGPGELFF.

V usage is TRBV30 and J usage is TRBJ1-2; TRBD1 agrees at 8 bases. There are 13 residues in the CDR3. V was pared by 5 bases and J by 6 bases, with 8 bases of the junction left unmatched. The germline V gene has CDR1 GTSNPN and CDR2 SVGIG (reference sequence). CDR3 sequence: CAWWTGPRDGYTF. The CDR3 region has the DNA TGTGCCTGGTGGACAGGGCCAAGGGATGGCTACACCTTC.

The CDR3 protein is CASSRSSSGVNQETQYF. CDR3 in DNA: TGTGCCAGCAGCCGTTCTTCTAGCGGGGTAAACCAAGAGACCCAGTACTTC. This chain connects TRBV7-2 to TRBJ2-5, with 9 bases identical to TRBD2. V shed 5 bases and J 0 bases; nucleotides not matched to a gene: 10. Germline assignment: CDR1 SGHTA and CDR2 FQGNSA. The CDR3 has 17 residues.

J is TRBJ2-2 and V is TRBV13, with a possible D match to TRBD2 (5 bases). Trimming shortened V by 3 bases and J by 6 bases, and 11 bases separated the two germline ends. The germline gives CDR1 PRHDT, CDR2 FYEKMQ (reference sequence). The CDR3 loop spans 14 amino acids. CDR3 sequence (DNA): TGTGCCAGCAGCTTTAATCGAGGGCCCGGGGAGCTGTTTTTT. Its translation: CASSFNRGPGELFF.

The V and J genes are TRBV11-2 and TRBJ2-5, with D possibly being TRBD1 (5 bases). The CDR3 is 17 amino acids. V was trimmed by 0 bases and J by 5 bases, leaving 19 bases between them. In germline, CDR1 is SGHAT, CDR2 FQNNGV. CDR3 in DNA: TGTGCCAGCAGCTTAGAGGGCGTTTCCAGGGCGGCGGAGACCCAGTACTTC. It encodes CASSLEGVSRAAETQYF.